The clone carrying this T cell receptor (beta chain) appeared once. Its antigen is still unknown. These data belong to a study of OX40 agonist ivuxolimab in advanced cancers. The repertoire was sequenced with immunoSEQ multiplex PCR; TCRdb's copy has only in-frame clones and lacks some. The repertoire holds approximately 84,000 clones, with roughly 87% as singletons. Whole-study findings and limits: Averaged across samples, CD8+ T cells carried more expanded clones than CD4+ did.

With 0 bases removed from V and 6 bases from J, the gap between germline ends came to 20 bases. Germline CDR1 reads KGHSH; CDR2 reads LQKENI. The CDR3 is 17 amino acids. V is TRBV18 and J is TRBJ1-2, with a tentative D call TRBD1 (6 bases). The material sequenced was CD4+ or CD8+ T cells sorted from blood, taken in a trial of the OX40 agonist ivuxolimab. This sequence was found in an adult with an advanced solid tumor such as melanoma, head and neck, liver or kidney cancer. The chain's CDR3 is CASSPPGALTTDDGYTF. In DNA, the CDR3 is TGTGCCAGCTCACCACCGGGGGCACTCACTACCGATGATGGCTACACCTTC.